These 19 T cell receptor beta chains originate from one sample sequenced in a study of cytomegalovirus exposure and HLA in healthy donors. Researchers ran the PCR with 60 Vbeta and 13 Jbeta primers. Only in-frame clones appear in the TCRdb table, and some are missing; sequencing was by immunoSEQ multiplex PCR. The sample consists of 180,000 or so clones, around 80% of them appearing once. The sample taken for sequencing was PBMCs. The receptors shown here come from a woman in her 30s in good health and CMV-seronegative.

As concerns this clone: The sample carries other DNA sequences with the same CDR3. The chain couples TRBV5-1 to TRBJ2-7; D is ambiguous. Per germline, CDR1 SGHRS and CDR2 YFSETQ. Between the trimmed V and J ends, which lost 0 bases and 3 bases, there was a span of 4 bases. The CDR3 has 12 residues. In DNA, the CDR3 is TGCGCCAGCAGCTTGGGAGGCTACGAGCAGTACTTC. Translated, it gives CASSLGGYEQYF.

The chain employs TRBV6-5 and TRBJ2-1; D is unclear. Deletions cut 5 bases from V and 7 bases from J, with 12 bases between. The CDR3 has 13 amino acids. Germline V CDR1 and CDR2: MNHEY, SVGAGI. In DNA form, the CDR3 reads TGTGCCAGCAGTCCCTACCCCCGAAATGAGCAGTTCTTC. This gives the protein CASSPYPRNEQFF.

J is TRBJ2-3 and V is TRBV13; 9 bases line up with TRBD2. The CDR3 extends over 13 amino acids. V lost 3 bases and J lost 9; bases outside the gene matches: 4. CDR1 is PRHDT, CDR2 FYEKMQ, per germline (reference sequence). In nucleotides, the CDR3 is TGTGCCAGCAGCTTTAGCGGGGGAGGAACGCAGTATTTT. Its translation: CASSFSGGGTQYF.

The chain carries TRBV4-3 and TRBJ1-6; D gene ambiguous. From germline, CDR1 is LGHNA and CDR2 YSLEER. The CDR3 runs 16 residues. V was clipped by 1 base and J by 7 bases, with 14 bases between them. The CDR3 here is CASSQGQTQSNSPLHF. CDR3 nucleotide sequence: TGCGCCAGCAGCCAAGGTCAGACACAGAGCAATTCACCCCTCCACTTT.

This clone was seen more than once but under ten times. The genes are TRBV5-6 and TRBJ2-7; TRBD1 agrees at 7 bases. The germline CDR1 and CDR2 sequences are SGHDT and YYEEEE. Losses at the gene ends were 4 bases for V and 2 bases for J; bases not matched to a gene: 15. This CDR3 has 17 amino acids. The CDR3: CASSMDLSWDSTYEQYF. The CDR3 bases are TGTGCCAGCAGCATGGACCTCTCTTGGGACAGCACCTACGAGCAGTACTTC.

This clone was counted once. The rearrangement joins TRBV4-2 to TRBJ1-3, with a possible D match to TRBD1 (5 bases). The CDR3 spans 16 residues. Trimming shortened V by 0 bases and J by 0 bases, and 9 bases separated the two germline ends. Germline lookup yields CDR1 LGHNA and CDR2 YNFKEQ. The CDR3 sequence: CASSQDREASGNTIYF. The CDR3 region has the DNA TGTGCCAGCAGCCAAGACAGGGAAGCCTCTGGAAACACCATATATTTT.

The chain carries TRBV5-1 and TRBJ2-3, with 11 bases lining up with TRBD2. V lost 0 bases, J lost 6 bases, and 9 bases stayed unmatched. Germline V lookup: CDR1 SGHRS, CDR2 YFSETQ. This CDR3 contains 17 residues. CDR3 DNA: TGCGCCAGCAGCTTGGTCGGGACTAGCGGAGGGGGCGATACGCAGTATTTT. It specifies CASSLVGTSGGGDTQYF.

The chain has TRBV5-8 and TRBJ1-1; D might be TRBD1 (6 bases). Looked up from germline, CDR1 is SGHTS and CDR2 is YDEGEE. The V end lost 5 bases, the J end lost 1 base, and 12 bases lay between the germline ends. The CDR3 has 14 residues. The CDR3 region is CASRDQGPNTEAFF. Written as DNA, the CDR3 is TGTGCCAGCAGGGATCAGGGGCCGAACACTGAAGCTTTCTTT.

In regard to this clone: The identical CDR3 is also encoded by other nucleotide sequences in the sample. The rearrangement uses TRBV7-2 and TRBJ1-4; 7 bases map to TRBD1. The V gene's germline CDR1 is SGHTA and CDR2 FQGNSA. This CDR3 has 15 residues. The V gene end was trimmed by 0 bases and the J gene end by 3 bases; junction bases not matched to a gene: 1. The chain's CDR3 is CASSLARGANEKLFF. The CDR3 region has the DNA TGTGCCAGCAGCTTAGCCAGGGGGGCTAATGAAAAACTGTTTTTT.

A word on this clone: This same CDR3 is encoded by further DNA sequences in the sample. This chain joins TRBV7-9 and TRBJ2-3, with D perhaps TRBD2 (6 bases). V lost 0 bases, J lost 3 bases, and 7 bases lay in between. The CDR3 length is 14 residues. CDR1 and CDR2 (germline): SEHNR, FQNEAQ (reference sequence). The CDR3 nucleotides read TGTGCCAGCAGCTTAGCGACTAGTACAGATACGCAGTATTTT. This encodes CASSLATSTDTQYF.

J is TRBJ2-2 and V is TRBV5-1; 7 bases fit TRBD1. The germline gives CDR1 SGHRS, CDR2 YFSETQ. The CDR3 extends over 15 amino acids. The V and J ends lost 0 bases and 3 bases, in that order; junction bases with no gene match: 2. CDR3 sequence reads: CASSLVGGDTGELFF. The CDR3 DNA follows: TGCGCCAGCAGCTTGGTAGGGGGCGACACCGGGGAGCTGTTTTTT.

V is TRBV19 and J is TRBJ2-5, with 7 bases that match TRBD2. With V trimmed by 3 bases and J by 3 bases, 10 bases remained unmatched. CDR3 length equals 16 residues. The germline CDR1 and CDR2 sequences are LNHDA and SQIVND (reference sequence). The CDR3 DNA reads TGTGCCAGTAGTATGGGCCCCCATGGGGGGGAAGAGACCCAGTACTTC. Translation gives CASSMGPHGGEETQYF.

The chain couples TRBV7-7 to TRBJ2-5; tentatively, D is TRBD2 (5 bases). Trimming pared 5 bases from V and 1 base from J, leaving 17 bases between. From germline, CDR1 is SSHAT and CDR2 FNYEAQ (reference sequence). The CDR3 has 16 amino acids. This chain's CDR3 is CASSPNGGYGQETQYF. As DNA, the CDR3 is TGTGCCAGCAGCCCAAACGGAGGTTATGGCCAAGAGACCCAGTACTTC.

This chain uses TRBV10-3 with TRBJ1-2; D unclear. V was shortened by 1 base and J by 6 bases, with 6 bases between the two germline ends. The germline CDR1 and CDR2 sequences are ENHRY and SYGVKD. This CDR3 has 12 residues. The CDR3 nucleotides read TGTGCCATCAGTGAGTTTTCGGATGGCTACACCTTC. It encodes CAISEFSDGYTF.

The chain joins TRBV6-4 to TRBJ1-2; no definite D call. This CDR3 contains 15 residues. Germline V gives CDR1 MRHNA, CDR2 SNTAGT. V was clipped by 2 bases and J by 7 bases, with 17 bases between them. The CDR3 coding sequence is TGTGCCAGCAGTGACAGATTCAAGTCTCCCAGTGGCTACACCTTC. It is translated as CASSDRFKSPSGYTF.

The chain recombines TRBV6-5 with TRBJ1-2; weak D call: TRBD1 (6 bases). The V gene's germline CDR1 is MNHEY and CDR2 SVGAGI. The CDR3 sequence is 14 residues long. Trimming shortened V by 2 bases and J by 6 bases, and 13 bases separated the two germline ends. CDR3 sequence reads: CASSYGRGGDGYTF. CDR3 DNA sequence: TGTGCCAGCAGTTACGGCAGGGGAGGGGATGGCTACACCTTC.

CDR3 amino acids: CASSWDRESSPLHF. CDR3 sequence (DNA): TGTGCCAGCAGTTGGGACAGGGAGTCATCACCCCTCCACTTT. V usage is TRBV2 and J usage is TRBJ1-6, with 9 bases fitting TRBD1. Germline CDR1 reads SNHLY; CDR2 reads FYNNEI. The CDR3 is 14 residues long. The V segment lost 5 bases and the J segment 10 bases; nucleotides outside the gene matches: 6. Full variable domain (remainder filled in from reference TRBV2 and TRBJ1-6): EPEVTQTPSHQVTQMGQEVILRCVPISNHLYFYWYRQILGQKVEFLVSFYNNEISEKSEIFDDQFSVERPDGSNFTLKIRSTKLEDSAMYFCASSWDRESSPLHFGNGTRLTVT.

This chain uses TRBV7-8 with TRBJ2-7; tentatively, D is TRBD2 (6 bases). The V end was cut by 0 bases, the J end by 3 bases, with 15 bases between. This CDR3 has 16 amino acids. Germline V gene lookup returns CDR1 SGHVS and CDR2 FQNEAQ. CDR3 nucleotide sequence: TGTGCCAGCAGCTTAGCGTCCCCCGGGGGAGGCTACGAGCAGTACTTC. Translating it yields CASSLASPGGGYEQYF.

The chain carries TRBV4-1 and TRBJ1-1; TRBD1 might be the D (5 bases). Trimming removed 3 bases from V and 6 bases from J, with 14 bases in between. The germline V gene has CDR1 MGHRA and CDR2 YSYEKL. This CDR3 has 14 amino acids. The chain's CDR3 is CASSQWGEVAEAFF. The CDR3 nucleotides read TGCGCCAGCAGCCAGTGGGGGGAAGTTGCTGAAGCTTTCTTT.